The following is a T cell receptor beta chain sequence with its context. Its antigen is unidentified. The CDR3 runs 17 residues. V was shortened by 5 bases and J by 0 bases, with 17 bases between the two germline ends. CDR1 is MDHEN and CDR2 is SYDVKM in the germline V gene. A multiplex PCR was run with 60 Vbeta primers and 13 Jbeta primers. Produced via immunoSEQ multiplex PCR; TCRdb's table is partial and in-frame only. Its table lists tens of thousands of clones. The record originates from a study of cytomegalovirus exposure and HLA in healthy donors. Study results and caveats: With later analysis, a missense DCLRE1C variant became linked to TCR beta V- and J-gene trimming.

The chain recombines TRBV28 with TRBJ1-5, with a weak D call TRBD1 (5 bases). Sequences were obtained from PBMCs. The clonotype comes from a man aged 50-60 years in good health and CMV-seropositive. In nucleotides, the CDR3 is TGTGCCAGCAGTCCAGACGGGACTACCTATAGCAATCAGCCCCAGCATTTT. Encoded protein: CASSPDGTTYSNQPQHF.